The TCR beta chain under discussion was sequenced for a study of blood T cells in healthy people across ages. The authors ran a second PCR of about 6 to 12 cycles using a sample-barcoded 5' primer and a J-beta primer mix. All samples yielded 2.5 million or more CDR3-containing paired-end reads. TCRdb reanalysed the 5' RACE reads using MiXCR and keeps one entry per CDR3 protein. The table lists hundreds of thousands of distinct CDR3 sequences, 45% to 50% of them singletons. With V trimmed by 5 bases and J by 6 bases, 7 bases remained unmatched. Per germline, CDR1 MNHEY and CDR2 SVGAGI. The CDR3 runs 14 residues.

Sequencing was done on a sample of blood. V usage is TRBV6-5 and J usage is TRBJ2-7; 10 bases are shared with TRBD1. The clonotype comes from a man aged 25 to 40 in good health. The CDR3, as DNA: TGTGCCAGCAGTCGCGACAGGGGGCAAATCGAGCAGTACTTC. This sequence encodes CASSRDRGQIEQYF.